This is a list of T cell receptor beta chains from one sample in a study of blood T cell repertoires in COVID-19. Method: immunoSEQ multiplex PCR; TCRdb's copy keeps in-frame clones and lacks some. This sample carries about 180,000 clones, more than 70% of them seen once, and the ten largest clones take 3.5% to 5%. Sequencing input: peripheral blood. The receptors come from a woman under 40 with acute or convalescent COVID-19. The conserved cysteine and the conserved F or W are not part of the CDR3 here.

v_gene	j_gene	CDR3aa
TRBV6-5	TRBJ2-3	ASSYAGTDTQY
TRBV28	TRBJ2-1	ASRESGRDNEQF
TRBV7-6	TRBJ1-1	ASSLGDWAF
TRBV3-1/TRBV3-2	TRBJ1-4	ASSPRDSWNEKLF
TRBV9	TRBJ2-5	ASSPEGRRLGAQY
TRBV19	TRBJ2-1	ASSIDTRYNEQF
TRBV7-8	TRBJ2-5	ASSLRSVAGVFETQY
TRBV6-6	TRBJ2-7	ASKGLSSYEQY
TRBV9	TRBJ1-5	ASSVGGIDNQPQH
TRBV6-5	TRBJ1-1	ASSIDRAAEAF
TRBV28	TRBJ2-2	ASSFPGRGYTGELF
TRBV4-2	TRBJ2-1	ASSQEVRGREQF
TRBV11-2	TRBJ2-6	ASSLIRVNVLT
TRBV6-4	TRBJ2-1	ASSVEGGNEQF
TRBV7-8	TRBJ2-1	ASSFGDRYNEQF
TRBV5-4	TRBJ2-2	ASSLAAGRNTGELF
TRBV27	TRBJ1-4	ASRETGGAATNEKLF
TRBV18	TRBJ2-7	ASSPKDFINYEQY
TRBV2	TRBJ1-3	ASGRETLSSGNTIY
TRBV14	TRBJ2-7	ASSQTGGFHEQY
TRBV5-5	TRBJ2-1	ASSFLLSSYNEQF
TRBV28	TRBJ2-2	ASSLLVGTGELF
TRBV11-2	TRBJ1-2	ASSLVPGLTYGYT
TRBV6-5	TRBJ2-5	ASRVDRAETQY
TRBV4-1	TRBJ1-3	ASSARASGNTIY
TRBV28	TRBJ2-2	ASRASGSTGELF
TRBV27	TRBJ1-2	ASSATGNYGYT
TRBV6-4	TRBJ2-2	ARWGGDPKGELF
TRBV4-1	TRBJ2-1	ASSQDLSEQF
TRBV3-1/TRBV3-2	TRBJ2-1	ASHRGNEQF
TRBV6-5	TRBJ2-1	ASSSAGPGGFREQF
TRBV19	TRBJ1-2	ASRPGQGARGYT
TRBV28	TRBJ2-5	ASGGFYQETQY
TRBV18	TRBJ1-2	ASSPKENYGYT
TRBV7-9	TRBJ1-3	ATPSGGTIY
TRBV19	TRBJ2-1	ASSRAGTSNEQF
TRBV18	TRBJ2-1	ASRLSSGGEQF
TRBV5-1	TRBJ2-3	ASSPPGGGTSTDTQY